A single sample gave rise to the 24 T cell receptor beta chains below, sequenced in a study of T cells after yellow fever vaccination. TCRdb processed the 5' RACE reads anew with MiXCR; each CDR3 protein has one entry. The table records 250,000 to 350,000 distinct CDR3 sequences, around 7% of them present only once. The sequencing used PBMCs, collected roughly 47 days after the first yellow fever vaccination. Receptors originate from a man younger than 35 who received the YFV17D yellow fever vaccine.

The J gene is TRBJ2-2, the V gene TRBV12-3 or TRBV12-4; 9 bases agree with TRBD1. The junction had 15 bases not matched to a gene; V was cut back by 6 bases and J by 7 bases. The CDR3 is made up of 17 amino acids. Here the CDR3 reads CASRPDLGQGGGGELFF. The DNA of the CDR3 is TGTGCCAGCAGACCCGATTTGGGACAGGGAGGCGGCGGGGAGCTGTTTTTT.

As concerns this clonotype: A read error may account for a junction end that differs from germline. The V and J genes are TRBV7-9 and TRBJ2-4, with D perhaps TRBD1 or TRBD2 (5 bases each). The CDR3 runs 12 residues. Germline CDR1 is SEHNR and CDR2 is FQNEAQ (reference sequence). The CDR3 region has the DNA TGTGCCAGCAGCTTGGACCGGGACCCATTTCTCTTC. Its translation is CASSLDRDPFLF.

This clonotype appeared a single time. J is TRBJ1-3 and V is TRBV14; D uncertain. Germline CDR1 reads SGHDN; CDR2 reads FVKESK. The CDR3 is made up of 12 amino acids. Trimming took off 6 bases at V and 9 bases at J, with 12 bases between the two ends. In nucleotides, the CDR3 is TGTGCCAGCAGTCCTCCTCTTGGCACCATATATTTT. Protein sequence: CASSPPLGTIYF.

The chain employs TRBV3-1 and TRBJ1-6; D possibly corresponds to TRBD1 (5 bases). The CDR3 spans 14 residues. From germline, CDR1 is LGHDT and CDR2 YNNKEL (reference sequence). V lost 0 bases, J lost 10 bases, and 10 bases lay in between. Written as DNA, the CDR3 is TGTGCCAGCAGCCAAGAGGGGCAGTTATCACCCCTCCACTTT. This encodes CASSQEGQLSPLHF.

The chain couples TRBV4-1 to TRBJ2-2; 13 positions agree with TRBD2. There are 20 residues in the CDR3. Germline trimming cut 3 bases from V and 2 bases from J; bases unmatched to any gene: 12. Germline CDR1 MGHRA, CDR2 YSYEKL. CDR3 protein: CASSHHWTSGGPVNTGELFF. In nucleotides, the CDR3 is TGCGCCAGCAGCCACCACTGGACTAGCGGGGGCCCGGTTAACACCGGGGAGCTGTTTTTT.

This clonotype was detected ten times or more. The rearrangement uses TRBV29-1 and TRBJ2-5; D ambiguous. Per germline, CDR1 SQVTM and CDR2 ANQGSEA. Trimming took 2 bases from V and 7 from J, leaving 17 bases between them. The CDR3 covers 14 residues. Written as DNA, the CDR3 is TGCAGCGTTGAACTATGGGTGGACGCTGGGACCCAGTACTTC. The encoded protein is CSVELWVDAGTQYF.

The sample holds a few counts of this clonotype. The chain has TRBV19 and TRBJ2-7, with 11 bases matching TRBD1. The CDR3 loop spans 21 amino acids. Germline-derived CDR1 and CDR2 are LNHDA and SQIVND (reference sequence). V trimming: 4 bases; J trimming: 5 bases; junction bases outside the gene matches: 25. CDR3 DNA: TGTGCCAGTAGTACCCCAACCGGACAGGGGGCTGCCGGGACTAGCATCCACGAGCAGTACTTC. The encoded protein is CASSTPTGQGAAGTSIHEQYF.

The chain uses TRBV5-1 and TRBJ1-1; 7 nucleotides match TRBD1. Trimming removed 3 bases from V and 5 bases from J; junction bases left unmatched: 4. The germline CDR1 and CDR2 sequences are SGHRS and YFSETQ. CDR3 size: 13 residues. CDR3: CASSSYRGTEAFF. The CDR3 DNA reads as TGCGCCAGCAGCTCTTACAGGGGTACTGAAGCTTTCTTT.

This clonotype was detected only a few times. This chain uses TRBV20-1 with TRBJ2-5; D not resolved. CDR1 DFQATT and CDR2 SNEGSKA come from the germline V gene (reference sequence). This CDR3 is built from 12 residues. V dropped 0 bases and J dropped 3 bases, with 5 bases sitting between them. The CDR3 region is CSARDQEETQYF. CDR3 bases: TGCAGTGCTAGAGATCAAGAAGAGACCCAGTACTTC.

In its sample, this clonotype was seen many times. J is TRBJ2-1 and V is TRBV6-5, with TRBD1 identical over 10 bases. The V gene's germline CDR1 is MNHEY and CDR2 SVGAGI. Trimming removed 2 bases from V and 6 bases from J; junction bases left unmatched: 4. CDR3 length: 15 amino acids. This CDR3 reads CASSYKDRGANEQFF. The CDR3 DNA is TGTGCCAGCAGTTACAAGGACAGGGGGGCCAATGAGCAGTTCTTC.

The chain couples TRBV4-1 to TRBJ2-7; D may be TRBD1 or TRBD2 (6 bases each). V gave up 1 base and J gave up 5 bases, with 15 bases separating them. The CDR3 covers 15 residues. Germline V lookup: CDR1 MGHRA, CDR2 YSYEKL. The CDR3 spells CASSQGRGNRHEQYF. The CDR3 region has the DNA TGCGCCAGCAGCCAAGGGAGGGGGAACCGCCACGAGCAGTACTTC.

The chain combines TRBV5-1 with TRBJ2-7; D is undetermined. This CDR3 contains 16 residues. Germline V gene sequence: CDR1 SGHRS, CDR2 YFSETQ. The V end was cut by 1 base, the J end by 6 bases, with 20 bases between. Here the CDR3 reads CASSLFPPPPNGEQYF. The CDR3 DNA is TGCGCCAGCAGCTTGTTTCCCCCCCCACCCAATGGCGAGCAGTACTTC.

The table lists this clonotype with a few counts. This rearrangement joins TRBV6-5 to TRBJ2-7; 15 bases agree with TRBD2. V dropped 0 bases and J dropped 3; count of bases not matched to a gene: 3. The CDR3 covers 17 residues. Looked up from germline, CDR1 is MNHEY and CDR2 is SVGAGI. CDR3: CASSYSGTSGGFYEQYF. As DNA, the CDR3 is TGTGCCAGCAGTTACTCCGGGACTAGCGGGGGGTTCTACGAGCAGTACTTC.

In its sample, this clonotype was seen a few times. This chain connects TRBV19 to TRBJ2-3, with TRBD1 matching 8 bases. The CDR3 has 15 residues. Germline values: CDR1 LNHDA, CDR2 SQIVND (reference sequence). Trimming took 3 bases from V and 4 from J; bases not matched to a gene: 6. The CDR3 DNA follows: TGTGCCAGTAGTATTGACAGGGGAGTGCCAGATACGCAGTATTTT. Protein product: CASSIDRGVPDTQYF.

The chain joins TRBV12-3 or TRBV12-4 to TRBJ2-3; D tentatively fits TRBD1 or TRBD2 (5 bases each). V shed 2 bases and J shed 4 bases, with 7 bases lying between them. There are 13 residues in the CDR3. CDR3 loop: CASSLRDADTQYF. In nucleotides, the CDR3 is TGTGCCAGCAGTTTAAGGGACGCAGATACGCAGTATTTT.

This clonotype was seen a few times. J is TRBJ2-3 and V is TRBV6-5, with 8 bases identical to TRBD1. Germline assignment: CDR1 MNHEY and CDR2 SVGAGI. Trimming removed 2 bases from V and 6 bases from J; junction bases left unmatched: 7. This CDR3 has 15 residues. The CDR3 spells CASSYAPGGADTQYF. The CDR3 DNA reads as TGTGCCAGCAGTTACGCCCCAGGGGGCGCGGATACGCAGTATTTT.

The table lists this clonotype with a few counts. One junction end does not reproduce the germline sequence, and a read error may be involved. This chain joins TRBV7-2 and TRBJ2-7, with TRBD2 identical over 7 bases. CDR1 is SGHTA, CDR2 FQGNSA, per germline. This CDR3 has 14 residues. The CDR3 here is CASSLAGTNYEQYF. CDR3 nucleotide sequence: TGTGCCAGCAGCCTAGCCGGGACTAACTACGAGCAGTACTTC.

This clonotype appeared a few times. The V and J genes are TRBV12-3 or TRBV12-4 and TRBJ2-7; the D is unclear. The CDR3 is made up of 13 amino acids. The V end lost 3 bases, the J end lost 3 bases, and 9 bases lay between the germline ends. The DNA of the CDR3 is TGTGCCAGCAGTTTGGGCGATGACTACGAGCAGTACTTC. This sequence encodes CASSLGDDYEQYF.

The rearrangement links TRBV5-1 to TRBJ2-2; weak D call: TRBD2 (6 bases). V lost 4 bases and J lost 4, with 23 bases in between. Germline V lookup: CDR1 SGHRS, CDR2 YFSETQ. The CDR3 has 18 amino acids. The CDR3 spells CASSPAYLSMGGTGELFF. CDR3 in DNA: TGCGCCAGCAGCCCGGCCTACCTCTCAATGGGGGGCACCGGGGAGCTGTTTTTT.

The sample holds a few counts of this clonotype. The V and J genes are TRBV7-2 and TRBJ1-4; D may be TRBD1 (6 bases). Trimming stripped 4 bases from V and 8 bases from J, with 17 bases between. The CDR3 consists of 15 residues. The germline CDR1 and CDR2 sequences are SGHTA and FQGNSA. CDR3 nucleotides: TGTGCCAGCAGCTCTTACCGGGACAATGAAGAAAAACTGTTTTTT. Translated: CASSSYRDNEEKLFF.

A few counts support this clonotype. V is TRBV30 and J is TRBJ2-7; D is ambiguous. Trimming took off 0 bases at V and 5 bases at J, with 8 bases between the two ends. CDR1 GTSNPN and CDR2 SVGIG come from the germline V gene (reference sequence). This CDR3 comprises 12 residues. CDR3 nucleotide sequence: TGTGCCTGGAGTGTATTTTTCCACGAGCAGTACTTC. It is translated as CAWSVFFHEQYF.

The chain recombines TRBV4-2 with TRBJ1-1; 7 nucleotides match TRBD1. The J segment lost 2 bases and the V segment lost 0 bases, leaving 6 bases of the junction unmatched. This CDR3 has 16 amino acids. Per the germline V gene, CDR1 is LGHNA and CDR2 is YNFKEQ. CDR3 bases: TGTGCCAGCAGCCAAGAATTGGGACAGACTAACACTGAAGCTTTCTTT. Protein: CASSQELGQTNTEAFF.

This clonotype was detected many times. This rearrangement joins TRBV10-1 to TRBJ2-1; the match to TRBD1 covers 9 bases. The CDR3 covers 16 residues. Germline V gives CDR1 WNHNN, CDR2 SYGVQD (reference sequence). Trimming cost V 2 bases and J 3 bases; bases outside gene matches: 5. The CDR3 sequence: CASSEGRTGDYNEQFF. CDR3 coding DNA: TGCGCCAGCAGTGAGGGAAGGACAGGGGACTACAATGAGCAGTTCTTC.

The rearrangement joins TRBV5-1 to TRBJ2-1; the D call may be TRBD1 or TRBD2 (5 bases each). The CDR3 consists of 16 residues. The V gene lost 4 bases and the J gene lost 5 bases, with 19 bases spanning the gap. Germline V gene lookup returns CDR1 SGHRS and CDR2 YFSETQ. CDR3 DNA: TGCGCCAGCAGCCCCCTGGGGCGGGCGTTCGACAATGAGCAGTTCTTC. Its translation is CASSPLGRAFDNEQFF.